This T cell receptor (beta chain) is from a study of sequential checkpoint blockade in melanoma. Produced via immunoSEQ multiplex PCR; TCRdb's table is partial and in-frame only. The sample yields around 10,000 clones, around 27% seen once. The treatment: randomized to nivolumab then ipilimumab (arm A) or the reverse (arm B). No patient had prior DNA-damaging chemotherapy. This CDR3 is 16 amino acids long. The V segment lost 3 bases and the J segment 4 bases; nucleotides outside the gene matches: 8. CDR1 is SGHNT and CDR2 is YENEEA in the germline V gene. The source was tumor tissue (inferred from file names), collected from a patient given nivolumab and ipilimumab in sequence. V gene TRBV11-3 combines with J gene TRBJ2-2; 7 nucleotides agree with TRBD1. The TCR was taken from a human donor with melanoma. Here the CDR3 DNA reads TGTGCCAGCAGCTTGGAGTTAGGGGGCATCACCGGGGAGCTGTTTTTT. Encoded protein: CASSLELGGITGELFF. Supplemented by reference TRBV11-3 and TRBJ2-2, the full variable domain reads EAGVVQSPRYKIIEKKQPVAFWCNPISGHNTLYWYLQNLGQGPELLIRYENEEAVDDSQLPKDRFSAERLKGVDSTLKIQPAELGDSAVYLCASSLELGGITGELFFGEGSRLTVL.